This T cell receptor beta chain derives from a study of blood T cell repertoires in COVID-19. This clone appeared a single time. The CDR3 has 14 residues. The ends were cut back, 7 bases at V and 3 bases at J, with 15 bases in the middle. CDR1 LNHDA and CDR2 SQIVND come from the germline V gene (reference sequence). In the original workflow: Amplification of reference gene primers provided the estimated nucleated cell counts. The data were produced by immunoSEQ multiplex PCR, yet TCRdb's version contains in-frame clones alone and is incomplete. D and trimming come from the DNA, and the V and J calls and clone size come from that table. In the table there are about 75,000 clones, roughly 86% of which are singletons.

The specimen was peripheral blood. This chain links TRBV19 with TRBJ1-2; perhaps TRBD1 as D (6 bases). This clonotype was obtained from a woman between 45 and 60 years old with acute or convalescent COVID-19. The CDR3 spells CASTLDSVYYGYTF. CDR3 DNA: TGTGCCAGTACCTTGGACAGCGTCTACTATGGCTACACCTTC.